Below are 6 T cell receptor beta chains sequenced from a single sample in a study of blood T cell repertoires in COVID-19 (dated by TCRdb to the early 2020s). The library was made by the immunoSEQ multiplex PCR assay. The source is immuneACCESS, and TCRdb retained only in-frame sequences with V and J called. Part of the clones is not carried over; for the studies checked, unresolved V genes explain less than half of this, and the remainder is unexplained. The sample table contains nearly 250,000 clones; only one count was recorded for 70% to 90% of them. The top ten constitute just over 0.85% of the sample. Sequencing used PBMCs or T cells enriched from blood (not recorded which). The receptor source for this set is a man aged 50-60 years who had been exposed to COVID-19.

The J gene is TRBJ1-6, the V gene TRBV2; D possibly corresponds to TRBD1 (5 bases). The germline CDR1 and CDR2 sequences are SNHLY and FYNNEI. Trimming removed 4 bases at V and 5 bases at J, with 15 bases between. CDR3 length: 16 amino acids. Written as DNA, the CDR3 is TGTGCCAGCAGTGTTGATGGGGCAGGGAATAATTCACCCCTCCACTTT. This sequence encodes CASSVDGAGNNSPLHF.

The chain employs TRBV7-3 and TRBJ2-2; D unresolved. The germline gives CDR1 SGHTA, CDR2 FQGTGA. Trimming shortened V by 3 bases and J by 6 bases, and 8 bases separated the two germline ends. The CDR3 length is 13 residues. The DNA for the CDR3 is TGTGCCAGCAGCTTCACTGCCGCCGGGGAGCTGTTTTTT. This gives the protein CASSFTAAGELFF.

This sequence joins TRBV12-3 or TRBV12-4 and TRBJ2-7; D uncertain. V was clipped by 3 bases and J by 3 bases, with 9 bases between them. The CDR3 totals 13 residues. CDR3 in amino acids: CASSFRRIYEQYF. The DNA for the CDR3 is TGTGCCAGCAGTTTTCGCAGAATCTACGAGCAGTACTTC.

The chain links TRBV15 to TRBJ2-1; 11 nucleotides match TRBD1. The trim removed 4 bases at V and 4 bases at J, leaving 3 bases unmatched. Per the germline V gene, CDR1 is LNHNV and CDR2 is YYDKDF (reference sequence). This CDR3 spans 15 amino acids. CDR3 bases: TGTGCCACCAGCATCAGGGACAGGGGGTACAATGAGCAGTTCTTC. Protein product: CATSIRDRGYNEQFF.

The J gene is TRBJ2-1, the V gene TRBV28; D gene unclear. Trimming cost V 4 bases and J 7 bases, with 11 bases left between them. Germline V gives CDR1 MDHEN, CDR2 SYDVKM. CDR3 length: 13 residues. The CDR3 loop reads CASSYNYGNEQFF. CDR3 in DNA: TGTGCCAGCAGTTATAACTATGGTAATGAGCAGTTCTTC.

The chain carries TRBV5-1 and TRBJ1-1; D is unclear. CDR1 SGHRS and CDR2 YFSETQ come from the germline V gene. Between the trimmed V and J ends, which lost 8 bases and 3 bases, there was a span of 14 bases. CDR3 length equals 13 residues. For the CDR3, the DNA is TGCGCCAGTAGTGGGCCGCCCTACACTGAAGCTTTCTTT. Translated, it gives CASSGPPYTEAFF. Looking up the rest from reference TRBV5-1 and TRBJ1-1 gives the full variable domain: KAGVTQTPRYLIKTRGQQVTLSCSPISGHRSVSWYQQTPGQGLQFLFEYFSETQRNKGNFPGRFSGRQFSNSRSEMNVSTLELGDSALYLCASSGPPYTEAFFGQGTRLTVV.